The clone carrying this TCR beta chain has only a few counts. The antigen is unknown. The entry originates in a study of blood T cells in healthy people across ages. V was clipped by 4 bases and J by 8 bases; unmatched bases: 8. CDR3 length equals 15 residues. The V gene's germline CDR1 is ENHRY and CDR2 SYGVKD. Notes on the study in general: The study could not conclusively compare naive and antigen-experienced cells, given its unsorted PBMCs. TCR beta diversity, measured per million T cells, fell in a roughly linear way with age.

Primed by a sample-barcoded 5' primer and a J-beta primer mix, a second PCR proceeded for about 6 to 11 cycles. Using its own MiXCR run on the 5' RACE reads, TCRdb lists one record per CDR3 protein. The table includes over 600,000 distinct CDR3 sequences, around 21% detected once. The rearrangement joins TRBV10-3 to TRBJ2-1; 10 nucleotides match TRBD1. Sequenced material: blood. The sequence came from a man in his sixties or seventies in good health. The CDR3 DNA reads TGTGCCATCAGTGTCGGACAGGGGGTTAGGGATGAGCAGTTCTTC. Translating it yields CAISVGQGVRDEQFF.